This note documents a single TCR beta chain sequence. This clonotype was seen a few times. There is no known antigen for this receptor. Base qualities are missing; no much larger clone stands one base away. Libraries were constructed by PCR. Sequencing instrument: Illumina HiSeq 2500. Unique molecular identifiers were incorporated into TCR beta cDNA libraries to reduce PCR and sequencing biases. Per 1 to 10 million input T cells, approximately 500,000 cDNA molecules were obtained, such that each molecule approximated one T cell. The same protocol used for the earlier healthy control dataset was applied to prepare and sequence the patient libraries. Samples belonging to the same batch were prepared together, multiplexed and sequenced on a shared HiSeq lane. As for the authors' bioinformatics: Raw barcoded reads were processed with MIGEC, discarding single-read molecular identifier groups before consensus assembly and CDR3 extraction. VDJtools was used for post-analysis of the clonotype tables, and diversity was normalized by down-sampling every dataset to the size of the smallest sample. Repertoire overlap clustering matched CDR3 amino acid but not nucleotide sequences to correct batch-related cross-sample contamination. TCRdb reran the public reads through fastp at Q25 and MiXCR, keeping productive beta chains. Identical CDR3 protein sequences are pooled into one entry, listed with their most common genes and DNA. TCRdb's processing, not the study's, gives the V and J calls here. The table for this sample lists roughly 540,000 distinct CDR3 sequences; 34% of them were counted only once. The ten top clones hold under 7% of the sample.

This record belongs to a study of post-analysis software for immune sequencing data (dated by TCRdb to the mid-2010s). Broadly, across the study: Recorded disease courses included relapsing-remitting, secondary progressive and progressive-relapsing multiple sclerosis, with some patients lacking subtype annotation. Patient repertoires were compared against 11 to 12 previously published healthy control repertoires from donors aged 6 to 25 years. A subset of samples was prepared in parallel using single-end sample barcoding, then pooled and co-amplified after Illumina adapter ligation. Beyond this particular receptor, the publication reports: The control group was slightly older than the multiple sclerosis patient group. Roughly 5 TRBV segments, including TRBV5-6, TRBV5-1 and TRBV20-1, were significantly more frequent in patients than controls. Normalized Chao1 diversity was significantly lower in multiple sclerosis patients than controls, suggesting substantial peripheral T-cell clonal expansion. Strong co-clustering of samples prepared in the same batch was shown by direct clustering with F measure, prompting a batch-effect correction.

V sheds 6 bases and J sheds 10 bases, leaving 19 bases between their ends. In the germline V gene (reference sequence), CDR1 corresponds to MNHEY and CDR2 to SMNVEV. Measured from the cysteine to the phenylalanine, the CDR3 is 14 residues long. The read is trimmed to its CDR3 DNA, 42 bases read in frame from base 1. To demonstrate the VDJtools post-analysis software, TCR beta repertoires were profiled from the peripheral blood of roughly 12 young patients with multiple sclerosis. The multiple sclerosis patients were children and adolescents between about 6 and 16 years of age. The sample comprised blood. The sequence joins TRBV27 to TRBJ2-1; the best D guess is TRBD1, with 5 bases matching. The sequence derives from a girl younger than 18 with multiple sclerosis. The sequenced DNA is TGTGCCAGCAGCCAAATGACAACAGGTTGGGAGCAGTTCTTC. Its coded protein is CASSQMTTGWEQFF.